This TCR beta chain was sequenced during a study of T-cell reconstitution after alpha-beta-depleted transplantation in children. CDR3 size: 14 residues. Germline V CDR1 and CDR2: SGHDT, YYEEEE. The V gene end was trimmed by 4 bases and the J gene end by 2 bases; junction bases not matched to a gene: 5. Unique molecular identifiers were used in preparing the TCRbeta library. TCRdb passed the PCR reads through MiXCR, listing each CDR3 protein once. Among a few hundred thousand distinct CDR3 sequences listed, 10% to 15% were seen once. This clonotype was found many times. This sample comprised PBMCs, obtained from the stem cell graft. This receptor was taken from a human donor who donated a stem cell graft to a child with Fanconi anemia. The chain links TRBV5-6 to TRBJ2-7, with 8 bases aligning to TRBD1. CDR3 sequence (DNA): TGTGCCAGCAGCCGCATGACAGGGGCCTACGAGCAGTACTTC. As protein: CASSRMTGAYEQYF.